Listed below are T cell receptor beta chains from one sample, sequenced in a study of early T cells in non-severe SARS-CoV-2 infection. TCRdb passed the 5' RACE reads through MiXCR, listing each CDR3 protein once. The sample yields tens of thousands of distinct CDR3 sequences, over 4.5% seen once. Sequenced: whole blood. Source of these receptors: an adult who was a healthcare worker with PCR-confirmed SARS-CoV-2 infection or an uninfected control (not recorded which). Each CDR3 is given with its conserved first and last residue. Clone size is given for some rows only: seen once, a few or many times, or a class if the clone is expanded.

j_call: TRBJ2-7; v_call: TRBV3-1; clone_size: .; cdr3_aa: CASSQETGSYEQYF
j_call: TRBJ2-1; v_call: TRBV11-3; clone_size: many; cdr3_aa: CASSLRYNEQFF
j_call: TRBJ2-3; v_call: TRBV7-9; clone_size: few; cdr3_aa: CASSQGGRLDTQYF
j_call: TRBJ1-2; v_call: TRBV5-1; clone_size: many; cdr3_aa: CASSLVAGHEEGYTF
j_call: TRBJ1-5; v_call: TRBV12-3/TRBV12-4; clone_size: many; cdr3_aa: CASSFLGDDNQPQHF
j_call: TRBJ2-7; v_call: TRBV7-2; clone_size: many; cdr3_aa: CASSLAAGATGEQYF
j_call: TRBJ1-2; v_call: TRBV27; clone_size: few; cdr3_aa: CASSINRGANYGYTF
j_call: TRBJ1-6; v_call: TRBV7-2; clone_size: many; cdr3_aa: CASKRDSSYNSPLHF
j_call: TRBJ1-1; v_call: TRBV11-2; clone_size: .; cdr3_aa: CASSRGRGHLNTEAFF
j_call: TRBJ2-4; v_call: TRBV6-2/TRBV6-3; clone_size: few; cdr3_aa: CASSYRDRGIVQYF
j_call: TRBJ2-2; v_call: TRBV6-5; clone_size: .; cdr3_aa: CASSKGPWGTGELFF
j_call: TRBJ2-1; v_call: TRBV7-6; clone_size: many; cdr3_aa: CASSLSGWEGLHEQFF
j_call: TRBJ2-3; v_call: TRBV7-6; clone_size: few; cdr3_aa: CASSFWRGDRDTQYF
j_call: TRBJ2-7; v_call: TRBV18; clone_size: .; cdr3_aa: CASSPGTDAYEQYF
j_call: TRBJ2-1; v_call: TRBV2; clone_size: few; cdr3_aa: CASSELGWNEQFF
j_call: TRBJ1-2; v_call: TRBV6-1; clone_size: many; cdr3_aa: CASIHGVTNYGYTF
j_call: TRBJ1-1; v_call: TRBV4-1; clone_size: .; cdr3_aa: CASSQVAGAMNTEAFF
j_call: TRBJ2-5; v_call: TRBV7-2; clone_size: many; cdr3_aa: CASSLAGGGETQYF
j_call: TRBJ2-5; v_call: TRBV7-3; clone_size: few; cdr3_aa: CASSWDRGQTQYF
j_call: TRBJ1-2; v_call: TRBV6-5; clone_size: many; cdr3_aa: CASSPAGFGYTF
j_call: TRBJ2-7; v_call: TRBV12-3/TRBV12-4; clone_size: many; cdr3_aa: CASSLGSMTDNYYEQYF
j_call: TRBJ2-1; v_call: TRBV20-1; clone_size: many; cdr3_aa: CSAVILAGVDNAYNEQFF
j_call: TRBJ2-1; v_call: TRBV3-1; clone_size: .; cdr3_aa: CASRSSRRAAYNEQFF
j_call: TRBJ1-3; v_call: TRBV18; clone_size: many; cdr3_aa: CASSLAGTGGTFSGNTIYF
j_call: TRBJ2-1; v_call: TRBV4-3; clone_size: many; cdr3_aa: CASSQDYGGGAANEQFF
j_call: TRBJ2-3; v_call: TRBV19; clone_size: many; cdr3_aa: CASSPIGTSGERQYF
j_call: TRBJ2-7; v_call: TRBV20-1; clone_size: many; cdr3_aa: CSARELAGRYEQYF
j_call: TRBJ1-1; v_call: TRBV15; clone_size: many; cdr3_aa: CATSRDRLNTEAFF
j_call: TRBJ2-6; v_call: TRBV6-5; clone_size: many; cdr3_aa: CASSYGSAGANVLTF
j_call: TRBJ2-6; v_call: TRBV7-8; clone_size: many; cdr3_aa: CASSFLRQLRSSGANVLTF
j_call: TRBJ1-5; v_call: TRBV18; clone_size: many; cdr3_aa: CASSPRSSAGVSNQPQHF
j_call: TRBJ2-7; v_call: TRBV27; clone_size: many; cdr3_aa: CASSYAGSSTYEQYF
j_call: TRBJ2-3; v_call: TRBV5-4; clone_size: .; cdr3_aa: CASSTQITDTQYF
j_call: TRBJ2-1; v_call: TRBV20-1; clone_size: many; cdr3_aa: CSASVPGLVLAFEQFF
j_call: TRBJ2-7; v_call: TRBV28; clone_size: many; cdr3_aa: CASSPTGGGTREQQYF
j_call: TRBJ2-7; v_call: TRBV27; clone_size: many; cdr3_aa: CASSLSIIGDRGLPYEQYF
j_call: TRBJ1-1; v_call: TRBV5-1; clone_size: many; cdr3_aa: CASSFQGAHHTEAFF
j_call: TRBJ2-3; v_call: TRBV4-3; clone_size: many; cdr3_aa: CASSRTPGGRGDTQYF
j_call: TRBJ1-4; v_call: TRBV29-1; clone_size: many; cdr3_aa: CSVEVRDWGLFF
j_call: TRBJ1-1; v_call: TRBV5-1; clone_size: many; cdr3_aa: CASSLGTGISEAFF
j_call: TRBJ2-2; v_call: TRBV11-2; clone_size: many; cdr3_aa: CASSARLADTGELFF
j_call: TRBJ2-7; v_call: TRBV30; clone_size: few; cdr3_aa: CAYSTGGYYEQYF
j_call: TRBJ2-2; v_call: TRBV5-1; clone_size: .; cdr3_aa: CASTAWTDSHTGELFF
j_call: TRBJ2-2; v_call: TRBV2; clone_size: .; cdr3_aa: CASSESLGPGELFF
j_call: TRBJ2-1; v_call: TRBV6-4; clone_size: few; cdr3_aa: CASSLAGGLDEQFF
j_call: TRBJ2-7; v_call: TRBV4-1; clone_size: many; cdr3_aa: CASSQEGGQRGHYEQYF
j_call: TRBJ2-7; v_call: TRBV14; clone_size: .; cdr3_aa: CASSQLTSGGAREQYF
j_call: TRBJ2-3; v_call: TRBV28; clone_size: many; cdr3_aa: CASRSTGTTTQYF
j_call: TRBJ2-2; v_call: TRBV20-1; clone_size: many; cdr3_aa: CSAPDRSNTGELFF
j_call: TRBJ1-3; v_call: TRBV20-1; clone_size: many; cdr3_aa: CSARETGATGNTIYF